A single sample is the source of the 17 T cell receptor beta chains below, sequenced in a study of STAT5B mutations in CD4+ large granular lymphocyte leukemia. Libraries were prepared by immunoSEQ multiplex PCR; TCRdb keeps only in-frame clonotypes and omits some of them. The sample holds 25,000 to 40,000 clones, about 70% seen once. The sequenced sample consisted of CD4+ T cells from blood buffy coats. These receptors were obtained from a human donor in good health.

V gene TRBV9 combines with J gene TRBJ1-2; 10 bases match TRBD1. This CDR3 region has 16 residues. The V gene's germline CDR1 is SGDLS and CDR2 YYNGEE. The V and J ends lost 3 bases and 5 bases, in that order; junction bases with no gene match: 10. The CDR3 is CASSARTGGGRYGYTF. The CDR3 DNA reads TGTGCCAGCAGCGCAAGGACAGGGGGAGGTAGGTATGGCTACACCTTC.

A single count supports this clone. V gene TRBV2 combines with J gene TRBJ2-3; the D is unclear. This CDR3 is built from 12 residues. Germline CDR1 SNHLY, CDR2 FYNNEI. V lost 2 bases and J lost 6, with 6 bases in between. The chain's CDR3 is CASSELEDTQYF. The CDR3 region has the DNA TGTGCCAGCAGTGAACTAGAGGATACGCAGTATTTT. Full variable domain (missing parts from reference TRBV2 and TRBJ2-3): EPEVTQTPSHQVTQMGQEVILRCVPISNHLYFYWYRQILGQKVEFLVSFYNNEISEKSEIFDDQFSVERPDGSNFTLKIRSTKLEDSAMYFCASSELEDTQYFGPGTRLTVL.

There are a few counts of this clone. This chain uses TRBV6-5 with TRBJ2-1; 8 nucleotides agree with TRBD1. This CDR3 has 15 amino acids. The germline V gene has CDR1 MNHEY and CDR2 SVGAGI. Germline trimming cut 7 bases from V and 3 bases from J; bases unmatched to any gene: 8. The CDR3 DNA follows: TGTGCCAGCAAAAATAACAGGGGGTACTACAATGAGCAGTTCTTC. Protein sequence: CASKNNRGYYNEQFF.

The chain couples TRBV15 to TRBJ2-2; 8 nucleotides align to TRBD1. The CDR3 loop spans 15 amino acids. CDR1 and CDR2 from the germline V gene are LNHNV and YYDKDF (reference sequence). J lost 6 bases, V lost 4 bases, and 7 bases had no gene match. DNA for the CDR3: TGTGCCACCAGCATGGGGACAGGTGCCGCCGGGGAGCTGTTTTTT. Protein sequence: CATSMGTGAAGELFF.

The J gene is TRBJ1-2, the V gene TRBV6-4, with a tentative D call TRBD1 (5 bases). In germline, CDR1 is MRHNA, CDR2 SNTAGT. Trimming removed 4 bases at V and 1 base at J, with 13 bases between. The CDR3 is 15 amino acids. CDR3 in DNA: TGTGCCAGCAGTGGGACGATCGGGGGTAACTATGGCTACACCTTC. Amino acid sequence: CASSGTIGGNYGYTF.

The CDR3 sequence is CASTLDFYNEQFF. The CDR3 bases are TGTGCCAGCACCCTGGACTTTTACAATGAGCAGTTCTTC. The V and J genes are TRBV7-2 and TRBJ2-1; D possibly corresponds to TRBD2 (5 bases). Trimming shortened V by 7 bases and J by 4 bases, and 11 bases separated the two germline ends. The germline V gene has CDR1 SGHTA and CDR2 FQGNSA. CDR3 size: 13 residues. The full variable domain, completed using reference TRBV7-2 and TRBJ2-1, is GAGVSQSPSNKVTEKGKDVELRCDPISGHTALYWYRQSLGQGLEFLIYFQGNSAPDKSGLPSDRFSAERTGGSVSTLTIQRTQQEDSAVYLCASTLDFYNEQFFGPGTRLTVL.

A single count supports this clone. The rearrangement links TRBV15 to TRBJ2-3; D is perhaps TRBD1 (8 bases). The CDR3 length is 12 residues. The germline CDR1 and CDR2 sequences are LNHNV and YYDKDF (reference sequence). V was clipped by 7 bases and J by 5 bases, with 10 bases between them. Here the CDR3 reads CATNRGGDTQYF. As DNA, the CDR3 is TGTGCCACCAACAGGGGGGGAGATACGCAGTATTTT.

The CDR3 nucleotides read TGTGCCAGCCGAACAGCAAGGGACAGGGGATTCTACGAGCAGTACTTC. Its translation is CASRTARDRGFYEQYF. This chain uses TRBV27 with TRBJ2-7; 10 bases align to TRBD1. The trim removed 8 bases at V and 3 bases at J, leaving 13 bases unmatched. Germline values: CDR1 MNHEY, CDR2 SMNVEV (reference sequence). There are 16 residues in the CDR3.

The V gene is TRBV5-4, the J gene TRBJ2-3; D remains ambiguous. Germline values: CDR1 SGHNT, CDR2 YYREEE (reference sequence). The CDR3 has 14 residues. V lost 2 bases and J 4 bases, leaving 11 bases between the germline ends. In nucleotides, the CDR3 is TGTGCCAGCAGCTTTGTCAGTGTGGCAGATACGCAGTATTTT. Residues: CASSFVSVADTQYF. Combining the CDR3 with reference TRBV5-4 and TRBJ2-3 gives the whole variable domain ETGVTQSPTHLIKTRGQQVTLRCSSQSGHNTVSWYQQALGQGPQFIFQYYREEENGRGNFPPRFSGLQFPNYSSELNVNALELDDSALYLCASSFVSVADTQYFGPGTRLTVL.

The rearrangement joins TRBV5-1 to TRBJ2-7; 8 nucleotides line up with TRBD1. Germline V gives CDR1 SGHRS, CDR2 YFSETQ. The CDR3 is made up of 17 amino acids. V lost 0 bases and J lost 5; bases outside the gene matches: 13. CDR3 loop: CASSLALQQGVPHEQYF. The DNA of the CDR3 is TGCGCCAGCAGCTTGGCCTTACAACAGGGGGTGCCCCACGAGCAGTACTTC.

The V gene is TRBV6-1, the J gene TRBJ1-1; TRBD1 matches at 7 bases. J was trimmed by 0 bases and V by 0 bases; bases with no gene match: 10. Germline CDR1 MNHNS, CDR2 SASEGT. The CDR3 consists of 18 residues. The CDR3: CASSEAVPGQQMNTEAFF. The CDR3 DNA is TGTGCCAGCAGTGAAGCGGTACCGGGACAGCAAATGAACACTGAAGCTTTCTTT.

Only one count was recorded for this clone. The chain is built from TRBV5-6 and TRBJ1-1, with TRBD1 identical over 9 bases. The ends lost 3 bases at V and 3 bases at J; junction bases unmatched: 9. The CDR3 has 16 residues. CDR1 is SGHDT and CDR2 is YYEEEE in the germline V gene. This chain's CDR3 is CASSSHTRTGDTEAFF. The CDR3, as DNA: TGTGCCAGCAGCTCACATACCCGGACAGGGGACACTGAAGCTTTCTTT.

The V call is TRBV15, the J call TRBJ1-2; D is unclear. This CDR3 contains 14 residues. Per germline, CDR1 LNHNV and CDR2 YYDKDF (reference sequence). Deletions cut 0 bases from V and 8 bases from J, with 13 bases between. This CDR3 reads CATSRDPRTTGYTF. The CDR3, as DNA: TGTGCCACCAGCAGAGATCCCCGGACGACCGGCTACACCTTC.

This clone has only one observation. This chain connects TRBV4-2 to TRBJ2-7, with D perhaps matching TRBD2 (6 bases). The CDR3 covers 15 residues. V shed 1 base and J shed 3 bases, with 13 bases lying between them. Germline V gives CDR1 LGHNA, CDR2 YNFKEQ. The CDR3 loop is CASSQAGLGSYEQYF. The CDR3 bases are TGTGCCAGCAGCCAAGCGGGACTGGGAAGCTACGAGCAGTACTTC.

This clone came up once. The CDR3 reads CASSVDGRRKNTEAFF. The CDR3, as DNA: TGTGCCAGCAGCGTAGACGGCAGGAGAAAGAACACTGAAGCTTTCTTT. The chain is built from TRBV9 and TRBJ1-1; D is unclear. Germline loops: CDR1 SGDLS, CDR2 YYNGEE. The CDR3 extends over 16 amino acids. The V and J ends lost 0 bases and 1 base respectively, with 13 bases between them.

The chain uses TRBV5-3 and TRBJ1-2; D not resolved. TRBV5-3 carries the ORF label, with uncertain function. V lost 5 bases and J lost 2, with 19 bases in between. This CDR3 is 16 amino acids long. Here the CDR3 reads CARRPKGGSPNYGYTF. The CDR3 DNA is TGTGCCAGAAGACCTAAAGGTGGCAGCCCGAACTATGGCTACACCTTC.

This clone was seen a few times. The chain recombines TRBV29-1 with TRBJ1-1, with D unclear. The germline CDR1 and CDR2 sequences are SQVTM and ANQGSEA. CDR3 length: 12 amino acids. The V end was cut by 0 bases, the J end by 11 bases, with 13 bases between. The CDR3 is CSVEDFGKSAFF. The CDR3 DNA reads as TGCAGCGTTGAAGATTTCGGGAAGTCGGCTTTCTTT.